This T cell receptor (beta chain) was sequenced for a study of T cells in Graves' hyperthyroidism and ophthalmopathy. TCR beta CDR3 regions were amplified from RNA. The HTBI primer set served for first-round RT-PCR of the TCR CDR3. TCRdb re-derived calls from the multiplex PCR reads in MiXCR, one entry per CDR3 protein. The data contain 620,000 or so distinct CDR3 sequences, approximately 15% of them singletons. Ophthalmopathy cases scored 3 or more on the Clinical Activity Score and 4 or more on NOSPECS grade, with duration below 3 months. Those patients with uncontrolled infection, other autoimmune disease, pregnancy or lactation were excluded. Orbital computed tomography, thyroid ultrasound, serum thyroxine and TRAb, and clinical symptoms together informed the diagnoses. This clonotype was picked up a small number of times. The antigen is not known. Germline V gives CDR1 SNHLY, CDR2 FYNNEI. V lost 8 bases and J 2 bases, leaving 13 bases between the germline ends. The CDR3 is 13 amino acids.

General observations from the study: Researchers found most expanded thyroid clonotypes above 0.001 in blood as well.

The clonotype originates from a woman aged 45 to 65 with Graves' ophthalmopathy. Sequenced material: blood. The V call is TRBV2, the J call TRBJ2-7; TRBD2 is a possible D gene (6 bases). The CDR3 spells CASSLASTYEQYF. CDR3 nucleotide sequence: TGTGCCAGCTCTCTAGCGAGCACCTACGAGCAGTACTTC.